This T cell receptor beta chain derives from a study of cytomegalovirus exposure and HLA in healthy donors. Of note for this clone: The antigen remains undetermined.

Per the germline V gene, CDR1 is MDHEN and CDR2 is SYDVKM. The CDR3 has 15 residues. V shed 6 bases and J 0 bases; nucleotides not matched to a gene: 7. The PCR had 60 Vbeta and 13 Jbeta primers. Only in-frame clones appear in the TCRdb table, and some are missing; sequencing was by immunoSEQ multiplex PCR. This sample yields some 130,000 clones, of which around 63% are seen a single time; 1.5% to 2% belongs to the top ten. For the donor in question, CMV serostatus went unrecorded. Study-level findings and limits: Beyond CMV serostatus, there was no information to go on about immune exposure. By a later analysis, the bulk of CMV-associated TCR beta chains appeared HLA-restricted.

The genes are TRBV28 and TRBJ2-7; 8 positions match TRBD2. The clonotype comes from a human donor in good health. The specimen was PBMCs. This CDR3 reads CASRTLAESSYEQYF. In DNA form, the CDR3 reads TGTGCCAGCAGGACACTAGCGGAAAGCTCCTACGAGCAGTACTTC.